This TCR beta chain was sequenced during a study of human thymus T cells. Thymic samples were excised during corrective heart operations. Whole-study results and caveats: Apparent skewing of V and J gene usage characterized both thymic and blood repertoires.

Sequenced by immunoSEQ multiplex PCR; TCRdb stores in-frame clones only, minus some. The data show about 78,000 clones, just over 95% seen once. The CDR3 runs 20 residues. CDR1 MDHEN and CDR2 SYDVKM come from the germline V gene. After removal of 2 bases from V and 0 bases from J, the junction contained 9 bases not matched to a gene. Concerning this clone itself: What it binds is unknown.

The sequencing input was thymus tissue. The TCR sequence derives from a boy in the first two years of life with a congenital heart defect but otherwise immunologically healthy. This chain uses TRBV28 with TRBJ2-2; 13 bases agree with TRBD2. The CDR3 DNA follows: TGTGCCAGCAGTTTACTATGGACTAGCGGGAGATGGACGAACACCGGGGAGCTGTTTTTT. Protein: CASSLLWTSGRWTNTGELFF.